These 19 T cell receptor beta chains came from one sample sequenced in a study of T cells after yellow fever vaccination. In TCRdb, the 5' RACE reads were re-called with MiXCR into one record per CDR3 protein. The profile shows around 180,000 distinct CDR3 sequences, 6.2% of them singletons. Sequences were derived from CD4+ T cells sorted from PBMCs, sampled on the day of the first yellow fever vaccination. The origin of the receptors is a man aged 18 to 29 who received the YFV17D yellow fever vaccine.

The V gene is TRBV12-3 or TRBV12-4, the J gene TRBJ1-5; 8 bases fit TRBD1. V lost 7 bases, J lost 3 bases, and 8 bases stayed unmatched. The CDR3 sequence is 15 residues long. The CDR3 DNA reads TGTGCCAGCACCCGGACAGGGTGGGCCAATCAGCCCCAGCATTTT. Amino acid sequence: CASTRTGWANQPQHF.

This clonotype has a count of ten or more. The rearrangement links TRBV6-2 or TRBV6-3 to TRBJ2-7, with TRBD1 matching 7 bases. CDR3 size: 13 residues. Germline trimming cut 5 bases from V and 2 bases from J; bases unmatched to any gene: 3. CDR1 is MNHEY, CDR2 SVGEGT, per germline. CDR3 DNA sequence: TGTGCCAGCAGTGACAGGGTTCCCTACGAGCAGTACGTC. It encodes CASSDRVPYEQYV.

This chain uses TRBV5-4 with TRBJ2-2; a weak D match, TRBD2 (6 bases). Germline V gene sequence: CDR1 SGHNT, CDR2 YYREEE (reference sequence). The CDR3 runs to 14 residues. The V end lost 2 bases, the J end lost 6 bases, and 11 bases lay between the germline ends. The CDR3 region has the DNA TGTGCCAGCAGCTTCGGCGGGGTCGCCGGGGAGCTGTTTTTT. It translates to CASSFGGVAGELFF.

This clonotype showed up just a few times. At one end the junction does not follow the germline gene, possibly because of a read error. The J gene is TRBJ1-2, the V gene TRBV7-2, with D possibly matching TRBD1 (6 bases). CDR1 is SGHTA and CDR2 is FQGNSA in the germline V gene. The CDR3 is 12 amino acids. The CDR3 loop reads CASSLALGTTRF. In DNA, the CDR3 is TGTGCCAGCAGCTTAGCGCTGGGGACAACTCGTTTC.

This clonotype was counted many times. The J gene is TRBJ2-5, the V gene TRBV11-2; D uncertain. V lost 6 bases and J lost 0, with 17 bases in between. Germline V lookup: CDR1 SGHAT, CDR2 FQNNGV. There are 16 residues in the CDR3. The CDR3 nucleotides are TGTGCCAGCAGACCCTCATTAGCAGTGTACCAAGAGACCCAGTACTTC. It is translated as CASRPSLAVYQETQYF.

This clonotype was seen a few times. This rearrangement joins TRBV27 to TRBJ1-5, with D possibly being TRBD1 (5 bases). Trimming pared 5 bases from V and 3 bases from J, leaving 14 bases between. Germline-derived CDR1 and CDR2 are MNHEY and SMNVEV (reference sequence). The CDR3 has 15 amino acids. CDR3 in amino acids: CASSPQGDFNQPQHF. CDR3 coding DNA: TGTGCCAGCAGTCCTCAAGGGGATTTCAATCAGCCCCAGCATTTT.

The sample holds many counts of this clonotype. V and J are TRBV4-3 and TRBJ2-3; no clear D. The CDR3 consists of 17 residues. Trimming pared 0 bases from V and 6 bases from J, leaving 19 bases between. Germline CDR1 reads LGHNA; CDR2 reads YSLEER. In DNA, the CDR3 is TGCGCCAGCAGCCAAGATTTGAGGCAGACTGTGGGGGATACGCAGTATTTT. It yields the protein CASSQDLRQTVGDTQYF.

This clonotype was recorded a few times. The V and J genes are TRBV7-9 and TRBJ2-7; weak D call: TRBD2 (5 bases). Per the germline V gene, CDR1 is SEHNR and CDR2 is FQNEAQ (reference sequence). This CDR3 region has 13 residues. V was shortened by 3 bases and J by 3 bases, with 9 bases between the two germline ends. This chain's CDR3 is CASSLAGDYEQYV. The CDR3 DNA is TGTGCCAGCAGCTTGGCGGGTGACTACGAGCAGTACGTC.

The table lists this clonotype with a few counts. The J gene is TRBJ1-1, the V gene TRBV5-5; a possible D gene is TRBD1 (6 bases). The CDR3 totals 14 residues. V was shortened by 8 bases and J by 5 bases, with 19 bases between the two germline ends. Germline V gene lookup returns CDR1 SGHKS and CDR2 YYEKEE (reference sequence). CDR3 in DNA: TGTGCCAGTCAGCAAGGGGAGGGGGAGACTGAAGCTTTCTTT. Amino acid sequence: CASQQGEGETEAFF.

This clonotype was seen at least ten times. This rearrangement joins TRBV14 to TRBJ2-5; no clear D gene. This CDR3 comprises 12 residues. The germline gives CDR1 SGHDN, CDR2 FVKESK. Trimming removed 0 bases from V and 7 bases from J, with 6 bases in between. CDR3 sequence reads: CASSQDVLTQYF. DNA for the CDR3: TGTGCCAGCAGCCAAGACGTCTTGACCCAGTACTTC.

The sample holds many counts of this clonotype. The CDR3 sequence is CASSRSGQRIGEKLFF. In DNA, the CDR3 is TGTGCCAGCAGCCGATCGGGACAGAGGATAGGTGAAAAACTGTTTTTT. V is TRBV11-2 and J is TRBJ1-4; 7 bases match TRBD1. Germline lookup yields CDR1 SGHAT and CDR2 FQNNGV. The CDR3 is made up of 16 amino acids. Trimming cost V 5 bases and J 7 bases; bases outside gene matches: 13.

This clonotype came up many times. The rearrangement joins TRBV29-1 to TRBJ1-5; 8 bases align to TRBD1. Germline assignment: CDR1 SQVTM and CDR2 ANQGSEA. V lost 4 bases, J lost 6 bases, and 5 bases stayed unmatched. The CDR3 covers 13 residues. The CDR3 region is CSVGETGVQPQHF. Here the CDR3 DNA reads TGCAGCGTTGGGGAGACAGGGGTTCAGCCCCAGCATTTT.

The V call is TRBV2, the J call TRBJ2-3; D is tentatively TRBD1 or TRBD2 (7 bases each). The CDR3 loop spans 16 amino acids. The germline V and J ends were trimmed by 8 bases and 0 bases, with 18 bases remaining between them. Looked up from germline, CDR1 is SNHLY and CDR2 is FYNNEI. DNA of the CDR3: TGTGCCAGCGGTCAGGGGGGGACGTTAAGCACAGATACGCAGTATTTT. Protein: CASGQGGTLSTDTQYF.

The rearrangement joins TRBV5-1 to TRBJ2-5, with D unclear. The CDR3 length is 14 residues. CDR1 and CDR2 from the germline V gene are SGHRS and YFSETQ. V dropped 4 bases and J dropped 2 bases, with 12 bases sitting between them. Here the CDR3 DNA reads TGCGCCAGCAGCCAGCCCCCCAGGCAAGAGACCCAGTACTTC. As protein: CASSQPPRQETQYF. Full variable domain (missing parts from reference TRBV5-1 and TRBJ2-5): KAGVTQTPRYLIKTRGQQVTLSCSPISGHRSVSWYQQTPGQGLQFLFEYFSETQRNKGNFPGRFSGRQFSNSRSEMNVSTLELGDSALYLCASSQPPRQETQYFGPGTRLLVL.

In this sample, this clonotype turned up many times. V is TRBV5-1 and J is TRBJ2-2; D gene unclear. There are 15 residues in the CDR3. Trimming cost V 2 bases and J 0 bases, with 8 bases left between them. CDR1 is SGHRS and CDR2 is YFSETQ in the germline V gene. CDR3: CASSLTGPNTGELFF. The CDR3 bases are TGCGCCAGCAGCTTAACGGGCCCGAACACCGGGGAGCTGTTTTTT.

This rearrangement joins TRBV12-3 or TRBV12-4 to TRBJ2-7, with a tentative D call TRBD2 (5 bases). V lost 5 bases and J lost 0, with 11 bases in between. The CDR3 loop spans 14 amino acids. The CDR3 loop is CASSLTGVSYEQYF. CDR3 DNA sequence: TGTGCCAGCAGTCTAACCGGGGTCTCCTACGAGCAGTACTTC.

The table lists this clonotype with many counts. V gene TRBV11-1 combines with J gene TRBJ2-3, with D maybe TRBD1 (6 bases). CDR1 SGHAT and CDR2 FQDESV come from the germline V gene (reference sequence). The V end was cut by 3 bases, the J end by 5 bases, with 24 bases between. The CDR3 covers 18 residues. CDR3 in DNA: TGTGCCAGCAGCTTTGGGTTCCGAGGGGGTATGGGTGGAGATACGCAGTATTTT. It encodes CASSFGFRGGMGGDTQYF.

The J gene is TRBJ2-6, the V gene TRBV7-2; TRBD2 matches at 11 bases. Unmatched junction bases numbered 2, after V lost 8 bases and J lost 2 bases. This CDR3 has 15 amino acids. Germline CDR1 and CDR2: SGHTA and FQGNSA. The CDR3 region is CASRLAGTGANVLTF. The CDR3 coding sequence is TGTGCCAGCCGACTAGCGGGGACTGGGGCCAACGTCCTGACTTTC.

This CDR3 reads CASCQAGTENTEAFF. The CDR3 DNA sequence: TGTGCCTCCTGCCAAGCCGGGACAGAGAACACTGAAGCTTTCTTT. V gene TRBV12-5 combines with J gene TRBJ1-1; 7 positions agree with TRBD1. The CDR3 loop spans 15 amino acids. Looked up from germline, CDR1 is LGHNT and CDR2 is FRNRAP.